Sequencing of this T cell receptor beta chain was carried out in a study of yellow fever vaccine responses in identical twins. Concerning this clonotype itself: Antigen unknown.

Study-level results: Vaccine T cell responses of twins reportedly seemed partly convergent and partly personalized.

Trimming pared 2 bases from V and 2 bases from J, leaving 1 base between. The CDR3 consists of 12 residues. Germline V gene lookup returns CDR1 SGHKS and CDR2 YYEKEE (reference sequence). TCRdb used MiXCR to reprocess the RT-PCR reads, holding one entry per CDR3 protein. The table has about 18,000 distinct CDR3 sequences, approximately 63% seen once; the top ten hold roughly 7.7%. The J gene is TRBJ2-2, the V gene TRBV5-5; D ambiguous. This sample comprised T cells from blood (PBMCs), unsorted or a sorted subset (not recorded which), obtained before or after yellow fever vaccination (not recorded which). The clonotype comes from a woman younger than 30 who received the yellow fever vaccine. CDR3 coding DNA: TGTGCCAGCAGCTTCAACACCGGGGAGCTGTTTTTT. It yields the protein CASSFNTGELFF. Filled out from reference TRBV5-5 and TRBJ2-2, the complete variable domain reads DAGVTQSPTHLIKTRGQQVTLRCSPISGHKSVSWYQQVLGQGPQFIFQYYEKEERGRGNFPDRFSARQFPNYSSELNVNALLLGDSALYLCASSFNTGELFFGEGSRLTVL.